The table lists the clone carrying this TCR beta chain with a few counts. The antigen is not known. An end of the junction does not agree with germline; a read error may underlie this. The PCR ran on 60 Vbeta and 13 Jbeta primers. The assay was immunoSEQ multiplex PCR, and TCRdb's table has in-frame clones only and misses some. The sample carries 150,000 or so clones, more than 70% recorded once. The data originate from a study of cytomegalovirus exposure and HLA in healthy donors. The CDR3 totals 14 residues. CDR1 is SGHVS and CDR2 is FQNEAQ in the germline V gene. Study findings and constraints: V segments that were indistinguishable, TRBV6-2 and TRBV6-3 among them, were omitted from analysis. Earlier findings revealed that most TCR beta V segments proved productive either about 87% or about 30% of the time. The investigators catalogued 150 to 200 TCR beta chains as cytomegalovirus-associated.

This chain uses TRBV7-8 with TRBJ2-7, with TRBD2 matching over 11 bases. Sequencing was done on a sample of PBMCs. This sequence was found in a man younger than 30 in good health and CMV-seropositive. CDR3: CASSLAGGNYEQYF. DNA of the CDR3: TGTGCCAGCAGCCTAGCGGGAGGAAACTACGAGCAGTACTTC.